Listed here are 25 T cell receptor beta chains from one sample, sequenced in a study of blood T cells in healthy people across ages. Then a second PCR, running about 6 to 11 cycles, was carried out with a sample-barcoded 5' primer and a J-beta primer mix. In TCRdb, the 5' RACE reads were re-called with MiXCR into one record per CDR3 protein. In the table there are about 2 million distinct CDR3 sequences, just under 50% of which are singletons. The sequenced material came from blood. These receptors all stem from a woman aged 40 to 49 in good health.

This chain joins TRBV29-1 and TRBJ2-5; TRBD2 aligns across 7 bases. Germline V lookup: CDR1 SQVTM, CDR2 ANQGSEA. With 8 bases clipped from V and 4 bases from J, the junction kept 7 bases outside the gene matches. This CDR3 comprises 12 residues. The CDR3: CSISPGGETQYF. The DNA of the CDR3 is TGCAGCATCAGCCCGGGGGGAGAGACCCAGTACTTC.

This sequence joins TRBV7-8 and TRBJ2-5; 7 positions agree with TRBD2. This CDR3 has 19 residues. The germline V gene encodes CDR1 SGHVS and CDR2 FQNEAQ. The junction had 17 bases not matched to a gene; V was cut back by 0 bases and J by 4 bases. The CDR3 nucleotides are TGTGCCAGCAGCTTAGCTCGTAAGGGGTCGGCGGGGGAGCGAGAGACCCAGTACTTC. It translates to CASSLARKGSAGERETQYF.

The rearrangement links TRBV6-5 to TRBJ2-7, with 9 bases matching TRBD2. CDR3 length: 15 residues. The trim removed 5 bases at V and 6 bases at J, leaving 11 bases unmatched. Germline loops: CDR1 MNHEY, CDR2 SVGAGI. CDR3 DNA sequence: TGTGCCAGCAGTAGATCGGGACTAGCCCCAGGCGAGCAGTACTTC. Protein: CASSRSGLAPGEQYF.

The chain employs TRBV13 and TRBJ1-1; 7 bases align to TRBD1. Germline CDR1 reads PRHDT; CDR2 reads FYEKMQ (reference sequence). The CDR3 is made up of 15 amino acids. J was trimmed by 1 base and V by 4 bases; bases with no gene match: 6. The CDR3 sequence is CASSYTGAWNTEAFF. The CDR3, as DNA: TGTGCCAGCAGCTACACAGGGGCCTGGAACACTGAAGCTTTCTTT.

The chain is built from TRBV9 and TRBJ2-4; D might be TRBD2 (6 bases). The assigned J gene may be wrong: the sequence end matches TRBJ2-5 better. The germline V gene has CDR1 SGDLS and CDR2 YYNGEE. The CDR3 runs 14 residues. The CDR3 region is CASSVGVGEVTQYF. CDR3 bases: TGTGCCAGCAGCGTAGGCGTGGGGGAGGTGACCCAGTACTTC.

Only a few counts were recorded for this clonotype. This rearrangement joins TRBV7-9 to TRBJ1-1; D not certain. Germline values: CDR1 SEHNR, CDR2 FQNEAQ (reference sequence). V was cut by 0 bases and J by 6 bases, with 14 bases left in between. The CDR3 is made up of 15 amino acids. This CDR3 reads CASSLAGGGQSEAFF. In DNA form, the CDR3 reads TGTGCCAGCAGCTTAGCGGGAGGAGGGCAGTCTGAAGCTTTCTTT.

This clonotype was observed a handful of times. CDR3 coding DNA: TGTGCCAGCAGCTTATACCCAACCACAGATACGCAGTATTTT. Its protein product is CASSLYPTTDTQYF. The V and J genes are TRBV7-2 and TRBJ2-3; D is ambiguous. The ends were cut back, 2 bases at V and 2 bases at J, with 8 bases in the middle. The CDR3 has 14 amino acids. CDR1 is SGHTA and CDR2 is FQGNSA in the germline V gene.

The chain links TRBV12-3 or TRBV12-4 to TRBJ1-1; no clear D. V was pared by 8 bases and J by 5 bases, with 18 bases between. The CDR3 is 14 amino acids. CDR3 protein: CASRTGQVSTEAFF. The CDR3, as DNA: TGTGCCAGCCGCACTGGCCAGGTCAGTACTGAAGCTTTCTTT.

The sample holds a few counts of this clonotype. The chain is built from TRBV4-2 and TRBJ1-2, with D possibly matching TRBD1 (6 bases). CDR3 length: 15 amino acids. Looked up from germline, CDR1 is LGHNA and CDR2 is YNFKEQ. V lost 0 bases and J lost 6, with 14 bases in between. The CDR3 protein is CASSQDLGGADGYTF. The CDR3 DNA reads TGTGCCAGCAGCCAAGATCTCGGGGGCGCGGATGGCTACACCTTC.

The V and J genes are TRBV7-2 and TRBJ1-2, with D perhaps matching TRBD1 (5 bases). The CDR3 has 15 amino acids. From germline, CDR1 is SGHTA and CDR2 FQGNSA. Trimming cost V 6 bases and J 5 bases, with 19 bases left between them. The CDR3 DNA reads TGTGCCAGCAGTATTACCGGGCGGGACCAATATGGCTACACCTTC. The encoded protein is CASSITGRDQYGYTF. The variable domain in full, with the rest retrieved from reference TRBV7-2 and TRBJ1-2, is GAGVSQSPSNKVTEKGKDVELRCDPISGHTALYWYRQSLGQGLEFLIYFQGNSAPDKSGLPSDRFSAERTGGSVSTLTIQRTQQEDSAVYLCASSITGRDQYGYTFGSGTRLTVV.

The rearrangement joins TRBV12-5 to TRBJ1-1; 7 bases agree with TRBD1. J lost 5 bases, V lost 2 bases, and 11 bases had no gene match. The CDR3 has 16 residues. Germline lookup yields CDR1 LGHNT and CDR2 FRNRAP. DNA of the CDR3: TGTGCTAGTGGTTTGAAGACAGGGCCTCTCGTTACTGAAGCTTTCTTT. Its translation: CASGLKTGPLVTEAFF. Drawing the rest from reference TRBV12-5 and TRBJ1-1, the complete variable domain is DARVTQTPRHKVTEMGQEVTMRCQPILGHNTVFWYRQTMMQGLELLAYFRNRAPLDDSGMPKDRFSAEMPDATLATLKIQPSEPRDSAVYFCASGLKTGPLVTEAFFGQGTRLTVV.

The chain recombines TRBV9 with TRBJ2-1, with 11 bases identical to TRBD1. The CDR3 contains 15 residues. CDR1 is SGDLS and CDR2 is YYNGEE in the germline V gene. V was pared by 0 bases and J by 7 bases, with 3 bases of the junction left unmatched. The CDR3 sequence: CASSVGTGGLNEQFF. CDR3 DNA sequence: TGTGCCAGCAGCGTAGGGACAGGGGGCTTAAATGAGCAGTTCTTC.

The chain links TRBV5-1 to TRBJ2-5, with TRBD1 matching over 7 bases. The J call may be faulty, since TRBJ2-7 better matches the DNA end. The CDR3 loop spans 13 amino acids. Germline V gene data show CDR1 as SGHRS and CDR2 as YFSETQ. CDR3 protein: CASRAGGKIEQYF. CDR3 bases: TGCGCCAGCAGGGCAGGGGGTAAGATCGAGCAGTACTTC.

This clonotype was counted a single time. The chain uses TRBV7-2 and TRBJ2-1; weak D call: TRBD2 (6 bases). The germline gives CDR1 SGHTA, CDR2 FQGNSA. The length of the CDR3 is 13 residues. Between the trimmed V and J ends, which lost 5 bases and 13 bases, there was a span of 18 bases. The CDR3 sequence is CASSRDSQETQFF. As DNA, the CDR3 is TGTGCCAGCAGCCGGGACTCCCAAGAGACCCAGTTCTTC.

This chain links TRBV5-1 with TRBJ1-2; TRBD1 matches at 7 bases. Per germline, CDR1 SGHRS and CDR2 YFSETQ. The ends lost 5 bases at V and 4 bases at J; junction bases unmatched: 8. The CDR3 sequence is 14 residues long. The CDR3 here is CASRPHGTVYGYTF. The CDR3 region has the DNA TGCGCCAGCAGACCACACGGGACAGTCTATGGCTACACCTTC. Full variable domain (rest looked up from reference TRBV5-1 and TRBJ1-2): KAGVTQTPRYLIKTRGQQVTLSCSPISGHRSVSWYQQTPGQGLQFLFEYFSETQRNKGNFPGRFSGRQFSNSRSEMNVSTLELGDSALYLCASRPHGTVYGYTFGSGTRLTVV.

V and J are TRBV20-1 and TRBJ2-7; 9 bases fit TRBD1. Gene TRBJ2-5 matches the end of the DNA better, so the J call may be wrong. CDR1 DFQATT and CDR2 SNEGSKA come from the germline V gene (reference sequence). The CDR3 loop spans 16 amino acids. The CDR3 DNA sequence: TGCAGTGCTAGAGCCCCGTGGACAGGGGAGAAAGAGACCCAGTACTTC. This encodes CSARAPWTGEKETQYF.

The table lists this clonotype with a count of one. The CDR3 DNA is TGTGCCAGCAGCTGGCTAAGGGAGCAGTTCTTC. It codes for CASSWLREQFF. The chain combines TRBV6-2 or TRBV6-3 with TRBJ2-1; no reliable D call. V lost 6 bases, J lost 10 bases, and 10 bases lay in between. The CDR3 consists of 11 residues. Germline-derived CDR1 and CDR2 are MNHEY and SVGEGT.

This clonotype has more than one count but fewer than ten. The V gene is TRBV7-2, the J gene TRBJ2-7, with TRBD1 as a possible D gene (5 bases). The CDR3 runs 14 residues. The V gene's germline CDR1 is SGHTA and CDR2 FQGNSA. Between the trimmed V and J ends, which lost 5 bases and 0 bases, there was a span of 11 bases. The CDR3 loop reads CASSITGDSYEQYF. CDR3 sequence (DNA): TGTGCCAGCAGCATTACAGGTGACTCCTACGAGCAGTACTTC.

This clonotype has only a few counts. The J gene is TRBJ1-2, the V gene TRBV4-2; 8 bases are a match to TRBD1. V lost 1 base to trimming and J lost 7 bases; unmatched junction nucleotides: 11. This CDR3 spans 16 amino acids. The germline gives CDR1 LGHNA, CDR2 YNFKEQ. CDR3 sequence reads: CASSQGGVDRGSGYTF. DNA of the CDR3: TGTGCCAGCAGCCAAGGGGGCGTTGACAGGGGAAGTGGCTACACCTTC.

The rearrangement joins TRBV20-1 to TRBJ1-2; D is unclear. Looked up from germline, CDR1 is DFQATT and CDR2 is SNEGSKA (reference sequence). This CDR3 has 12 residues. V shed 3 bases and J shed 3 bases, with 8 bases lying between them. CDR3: CSARPVYYGYTF. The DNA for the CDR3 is TGCAGTGCTAGGCCTGTTTACTATGGCTACACCTTC.

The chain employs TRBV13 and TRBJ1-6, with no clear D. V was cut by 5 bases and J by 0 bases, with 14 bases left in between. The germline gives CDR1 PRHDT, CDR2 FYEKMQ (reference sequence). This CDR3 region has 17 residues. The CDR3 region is CASSPQLRSSYNSPLHF. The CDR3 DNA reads TGTGCCAGCAGCCCCCAACTTCGAAGCTCCTATAATTCACCCCTCCACTTT.

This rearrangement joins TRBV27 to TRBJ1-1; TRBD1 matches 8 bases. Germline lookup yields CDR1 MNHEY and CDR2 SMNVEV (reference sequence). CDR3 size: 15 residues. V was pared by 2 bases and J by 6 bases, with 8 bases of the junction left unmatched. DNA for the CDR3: TGTGCCAGCAGTTTAACTGCAGGGGGCGTCTCTGAAGCTTTCTTT. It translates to CASSLTAGGVSEAFF.

The CDR3 DNA follows: TGTGCCAGCAGTTTAGGCATGTACGAGACCCAGTACTTC. It yields the protein CASSLGMYETQYF. This chain uses TRBV27 with TRBJ2-5; D uncertain. This CDR3 contains 13 residues. Germline values: CDR1 MNHEY, CDR2 SMNVEV (reference sequence). The V end was cut by 2 bases, the J end by 5 bases, with 9 bases between.

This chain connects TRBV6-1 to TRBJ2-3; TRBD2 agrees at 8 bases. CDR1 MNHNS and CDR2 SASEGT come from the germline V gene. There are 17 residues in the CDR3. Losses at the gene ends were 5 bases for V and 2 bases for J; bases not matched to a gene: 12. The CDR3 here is CASSPPPGGAITDTQYF. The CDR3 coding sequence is TGTGCCAGCAGTCCTCCTCCCGGGGGGGCGATCACAGATACGCAGTATTTT.

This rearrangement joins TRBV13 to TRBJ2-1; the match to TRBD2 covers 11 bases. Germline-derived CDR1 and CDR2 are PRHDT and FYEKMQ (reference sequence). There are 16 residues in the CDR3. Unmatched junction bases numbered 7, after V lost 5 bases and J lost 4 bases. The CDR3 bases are TGTGCCAGCAGCCAACTAGCGGGGGACCCTTACAATGAGCAGTTCTTC. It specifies CASSQLAGDPYNEQFF.